This T cell receptor beta chain originates from a study of T cells expressing NK-cell markers (TCRdb year 2020). Study-level background: About 8 donors provided sorted CD3+CD56+NKG2C+, CD3+CD56+NKG2C- and CD3+CD56-NKG2C+ T-cell subsets, whose TCR beta-chain repertoires were profiled. Seven of the eight sequenced donors were HCMV-seropositive and one was HCMV-seronegative. The eight sequenced donors were randomly selected healthy volunteers, three men and five women. Sequencing of the libraries produced 2 x 150 bp reads on Illumina HiSeq 2000/2500, MiSeq or NextSeq.

Concerning this clonotype: Its antigen is not yet known.

The sequencing machine was an Illumina HiSeq 2000. The TCR beta cDNA libraries were made using 5'RACE template switching, a step that added both a universal primer site and unique molecular identifiers. Priming for cDNA synthesis came from the TCR beta constant segment, and two successive PCR amplification steps followed. The source study handled its data this way. MIGEC handled demultiplexing of the reads and grouping by UMI, while MiTCR was used to assemble and quantify clonotypes. To exclude erroneous sequences, only TCR cDNA sequences supported by at least two reads were retained. The tcR package was used for downstream repertoire analysis, and clonotypes were matched between fractions using CDR3 nucleotide sequence together with V segment. Antigen specificity was annotated against VDJdb with VDJmatch, allowing one amino acid substitution in CDR3. TCRdb reprocessed the raw reads; every CDR3 protein sequence is a single record, and DNA is not supplied. The V and J calls here are based on TCRdb, not the publication. The sample table includes some 450,000 distinct CDR3 sequences. The ten largest clones take up about 7.1% of the sample.

Results and caveats for the whole study, not just this receptor: Those dominant clonotypes were again the most abundant among CD3+CD56-NKG2C+ cells in a handful of donors, at roughly 28.3-65%. In more than five donors, the dominant CD3+CD56+NKG2C+ clonotypes were found to rank among the top 10 CD8+ clonotypes and to make up roughly 1.0-8% of CD8+ T cells. Whether the expanded NKG2C-expressing T cell clones were specific for HCMV antigens remained unclear.

HCMV-specific IgG was detected in serum with a commercial ELISA kit to determine HCMV serostatus. Ficoll density gradient centrifugation was used to isolate peripheral blood mononuclear cells from blood. CDR1 DFQATT and CDR2 SNEGSKA are derived from the germline V gene (reference sequence). The CDR3 contains 13 residues, cysteine and phenylalanine counted. DNA is not recorded here. The sample comprised blood T cells: a sorted CD56 or NKG2C T cell subset, CD4+ or CD8+ T cells, or bulk PBMC T cells (not recorded which). The chain is made from TRBV20-1 and TRBJ2-7; no DNA is available, so the TRBD1 call from TCRdb remains unchecked. This clonotype originated in a woman between 18 and 75 years old in good health. The CDR3 in this case is CSAPEQGRREQYF.